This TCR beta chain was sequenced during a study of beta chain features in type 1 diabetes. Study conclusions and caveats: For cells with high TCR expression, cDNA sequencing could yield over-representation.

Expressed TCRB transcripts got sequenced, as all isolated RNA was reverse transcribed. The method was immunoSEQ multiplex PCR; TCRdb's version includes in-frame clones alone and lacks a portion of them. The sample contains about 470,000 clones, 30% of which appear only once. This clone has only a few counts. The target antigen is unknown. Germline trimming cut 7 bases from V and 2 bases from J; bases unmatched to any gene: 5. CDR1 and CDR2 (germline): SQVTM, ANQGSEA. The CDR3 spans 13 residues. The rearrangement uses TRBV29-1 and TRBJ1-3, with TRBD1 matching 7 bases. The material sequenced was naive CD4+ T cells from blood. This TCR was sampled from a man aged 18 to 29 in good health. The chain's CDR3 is CSGTGEAGNTIYF. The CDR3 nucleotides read TGCAGCGGCACAGGGGAAGCTGGAAACACCATATATTTT. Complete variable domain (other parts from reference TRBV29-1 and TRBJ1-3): SAVISQKPSRDICQRGTSLTIQCQVDSQVTMMFWYRQQPGQSLTLIATANQGSEATYESGFVIDKFPISRPNLTFSTLTVSNMSPEDSSIYLCSGTGEAGNTIYFGEGSWLTVV.